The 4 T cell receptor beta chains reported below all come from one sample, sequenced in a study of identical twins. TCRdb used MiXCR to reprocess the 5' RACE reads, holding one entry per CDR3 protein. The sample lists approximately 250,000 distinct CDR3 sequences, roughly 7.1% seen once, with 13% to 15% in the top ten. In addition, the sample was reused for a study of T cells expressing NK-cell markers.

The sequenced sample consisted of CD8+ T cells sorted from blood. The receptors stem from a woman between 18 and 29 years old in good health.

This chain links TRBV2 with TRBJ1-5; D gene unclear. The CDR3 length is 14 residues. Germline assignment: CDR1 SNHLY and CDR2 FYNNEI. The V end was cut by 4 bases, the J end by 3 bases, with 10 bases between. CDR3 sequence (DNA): TGTGCCAGCAGTGCGCAGCCGATCAATCAGCCCCAGCATTTT. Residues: CASSAQPINQPQHF.

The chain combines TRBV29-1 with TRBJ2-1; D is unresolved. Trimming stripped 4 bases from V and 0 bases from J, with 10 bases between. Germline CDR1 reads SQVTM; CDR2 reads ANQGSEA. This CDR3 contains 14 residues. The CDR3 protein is CSVGGATSYNEQFF. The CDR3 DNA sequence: TGCAGCGTTGGTGGAGCAACCTCCTACAATGAGCAGTTCTTC.

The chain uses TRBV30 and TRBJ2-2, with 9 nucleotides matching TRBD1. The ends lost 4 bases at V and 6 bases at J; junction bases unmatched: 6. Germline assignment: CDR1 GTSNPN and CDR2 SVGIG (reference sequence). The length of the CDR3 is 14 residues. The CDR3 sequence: CAWIGTGSPGELFF. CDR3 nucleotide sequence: TGTGCCTGGATCGGGACAGGGAGTCCCGGGGAGCTGTTTTTT.

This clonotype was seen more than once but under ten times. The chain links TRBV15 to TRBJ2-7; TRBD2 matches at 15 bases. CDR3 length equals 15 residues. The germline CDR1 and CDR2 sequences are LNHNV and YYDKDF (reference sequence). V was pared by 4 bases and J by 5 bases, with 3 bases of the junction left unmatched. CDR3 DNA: TGTGCCACCAGCATGGGACTAGCGGGAGGAGACGAGCAGTACTTC. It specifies CATSMGLAGGDEQYF.